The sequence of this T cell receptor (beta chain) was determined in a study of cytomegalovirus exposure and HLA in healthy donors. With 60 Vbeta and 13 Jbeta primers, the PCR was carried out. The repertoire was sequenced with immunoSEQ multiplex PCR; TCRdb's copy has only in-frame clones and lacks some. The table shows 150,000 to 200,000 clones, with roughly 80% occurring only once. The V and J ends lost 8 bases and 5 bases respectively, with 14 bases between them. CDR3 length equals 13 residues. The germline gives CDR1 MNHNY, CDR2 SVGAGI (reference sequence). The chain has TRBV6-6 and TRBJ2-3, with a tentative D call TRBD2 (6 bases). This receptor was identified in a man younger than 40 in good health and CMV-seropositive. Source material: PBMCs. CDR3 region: CASRRRGVDTQYF. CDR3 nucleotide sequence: TGTGCCAGCCGTAGGAGGGGCGTAGATACGCAGTATTTT.